The clone carrying this T cell receptor beta chain has at least ten counts. No antigen is known for it. Researchers took RNA transcripts and amplified the TCR beta CDR3 regions from them. HTBI primers were used for first-round RT-PCR of the TCR CDR3. TCRdb reprocessed the multiplex PCR reads with MiXCR, giving one entry per CDR3 protein. Of fewer than 300,000 distinct CDR3 sequences listed, about 15% are singletons. This sample was included in a study of T cells in Graves' hyperthyroidism and ophthalmopathy. Whole-study results and caveats: The model anticipated ophthalmopathy a median approximately 6.7 months pre-onset.

Germline V gene lookup returns CDR1 KGHSH and CDR2 LQKENI. Trimming cost V 2 bases and J 8 bases, with 12 bases left between them. The CDR3 spans 13 residues. Patients between 18 and 65 years old had hyperthyroidism, newly diagnosed and lasting under 2 months. It was at first hyperthyroidism diagnosis, before any ophthalmopathy symptoms, that the blood sample was taken. PBMCs stemmed from around 10 ml fresh peripheral blood. Sequencing input: blood. The receptor comes from a woman between 45 and 60 years old with Graves' hyperthyroidism that later progressed to Graves' ophthalmopathy. The gene calls are TRBV18 and TRBJ1-1; no firm D call. The CDR3 reads CASSPDGNIEAFF. The DNA of the CDR3 is TGTGCCAGCTCACCAGATGGGAATATCGAAGCTTTCTTT.